This T cell receptor beta chain was retrieved from a study of blood T cell repertoires in COVID-19. The protocol was immunoSEQ multiplex PCR, while the TCRdb copy is restricted to in-frame clones and leaves out a portion. The sample includes approximately 67,000 clones, around 93% of them seen just once. Unmatched junction bases numbered 5, after V lost 5 bases and J lost 2 bases. This CDR3 has 15 amino acids. Germline CDR1 and CDR2: MDHEN and SYDVKM. What was sequenced was peripheral blood. The rearrangement links TRBV28 to TRBJ2-5, with 10 positions matching TRBD1. The sequence was obtained from a woman aged 55-69 years with active COVID-19. CDR3 sequence: CASSRPGQGQETQYF. CDR3 nucleotides: TGTGCCAGCAGTCGCCCGGGACAGGGGCAAGAGACCCAGTACTTC. Variable domain in full (rest from reference TRBV28 and TRBJ2-5): DVKVTQSSRYLVKRTGEKVFLECVQDMDHENMFWYRQDPGLGLRLIYFSYDVKMKEKGDIPEGYSVSREKKERFSLILESASTNQTSMYLCASSRPGQGQETQYFGPGTRLLVL.